A selection of T cell receptor beta chains follows, all from one sample in a study of cytomegalovirus exposure and HLA in healthy donors. Using immunoSEQ multiplex PCR, the repertoire was profiled, and TCRdb retains in-frame clones only, with some absent. The repertoire holds about 210,000 clones, with around 81% as singletons. Sequences were obtained from PBMCs. The receptors originated from a woman aged 50 to 60 in good health and CMV-seropositive. The CDR3 runs from the conserved cysteine through the conserved F or W. Each record gives: J gene, V gene, CDR3 protein.

>TRBJ1-2|TRBV6-4
CASRAQGGPNYGYTF
>TRBJ2-5|TRBV18
CASSPEGLSEQTQYF
>TRBJ1-5|TRBV6-6
CASTTGGSQPQHF
>TRBJ2-3|TRBV5-4
CASSSLTSGAPDTQYF
>TRBJ1-2|TRBV14
CASSQAGGPGVHGYTF
>TRBJ2-7|TRBV7-3
CASSLTLGASEQYF
>TRBJ1-5|TRBV7-9
CASSSTGTQQSNQPQHF
>TRBJ1-1|TRBV6-5
CASSYSSAGNTEAFF
>TRBJ2-5|TRBV6-6
CASREYEPGETQYF
>TRBJ1-3|TRBV9
CASSPLTGGYGNTIYF
>TRBJ1-1|TRBV5-1
CASRTGLGTEAFF
>TRBJ2-7|TRBV5-1
CASSWTSGSYEQYF
>TRBJ2-2|TRBV7-9
CASSPIGTANTGELFF
>TRBJ1-4|TRBV6-5
CASSYSDRGLYEKLFF
>TRBJ2-1|TRBV30
CAWTEGLQYNEQFF
>TRBJ1-4|TRBV5-1
CASSFLGSGEKLFF
>TRBJ2-2|TRBV19
CASSMVQAFGELFF
>TRBJ1-1|TRBV9
CASSVVSGNTEAFF
>TRBJ2-2|TRBV7-8
CASSLATGRGGELFF
>TRBJ2-2|TRBV28
CASSLWGGNTGELFF
>TRBJ1-2|TRBV7-8
CASGGRMGAGGYTF
>TRBJ2-3|TRBV11-2
CASSPGQADTDTQYF
>TRBJ1-1|TRBV7-2
CASGRQVGKGAFF
>TRBJ2-5|TRBV5-1
CASSRGQGYQETQYF
>TRBJ2-3|TRBV19
CASSRTSGGQHTQYF
>TRBJ2-7|TRBV4-2
CASSQDLGFQRKQYF
>TRBJ2-1|TRBV28
CASRTAGGIAEQFF
>TRBJ1-5|TRBV2
CASSDSSGNQPQHF
>TRBJ1-2|TRBV29-1
CSARQGPLYGYTF
>TRBJ1-1|TRBV5-1
CASSSDRGNTEAFF
>TRBJ2-2|TRBV7-2
CASSLKGSVTGELFF
>TRBJ2-5|TRBV18
CASSSPGNRGRETQYF
>TRBJ2-4|TRBV19
CASSGTVGSGNIQYF
>TRBJ1-2|TRBV10-1
CTEGEPYGYTF
>TRBJ1-1|TRBV28
CASSFTVGRAAFF
>TRBJ2-2|TRBV2
CASRRQGSAGELFF
>TRBJ2-1|TRBV5-1
CASSVTGLGYNEQFF
>TRBJ2-7|TRBV7-8
CASRGGQTSYEQYF
>TRBJ1-4|TRBV7-9
CASAKKGSGGEKLFF
>TRBJ1-1|TRBV19
CASKGVGNTEAFF
>TRBJ1-4|TRBV5-6
CASSSGHPNEKLFF
>TRBJ1-5|TRBV23-1
CASSQWEQVSNQPQHF
>TRBJ1-4|TRBV7-7
CASSLGTGNEKLFF
>TRBJ1-2|TRBV27
CASSPAGQGTYGYTF
>TRBJ1-6|TRBV30
CAWMGNGGSPLHF